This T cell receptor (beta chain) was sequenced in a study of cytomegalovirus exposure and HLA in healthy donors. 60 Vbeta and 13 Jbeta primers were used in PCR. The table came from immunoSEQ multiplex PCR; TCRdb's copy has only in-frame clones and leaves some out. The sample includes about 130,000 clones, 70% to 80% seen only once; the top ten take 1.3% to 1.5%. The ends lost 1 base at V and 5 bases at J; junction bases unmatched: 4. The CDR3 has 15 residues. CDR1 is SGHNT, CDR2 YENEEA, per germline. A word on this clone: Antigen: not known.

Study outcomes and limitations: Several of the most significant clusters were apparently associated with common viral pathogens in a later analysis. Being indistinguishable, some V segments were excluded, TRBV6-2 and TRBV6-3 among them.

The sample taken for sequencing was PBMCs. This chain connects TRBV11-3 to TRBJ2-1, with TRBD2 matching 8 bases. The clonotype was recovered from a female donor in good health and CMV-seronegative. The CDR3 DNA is TGTGCCAGCAGCTTAGCGGGAGGGGACGACAATGAGCAGTTCTTC. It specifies CASSLAGGDDNEQFF.